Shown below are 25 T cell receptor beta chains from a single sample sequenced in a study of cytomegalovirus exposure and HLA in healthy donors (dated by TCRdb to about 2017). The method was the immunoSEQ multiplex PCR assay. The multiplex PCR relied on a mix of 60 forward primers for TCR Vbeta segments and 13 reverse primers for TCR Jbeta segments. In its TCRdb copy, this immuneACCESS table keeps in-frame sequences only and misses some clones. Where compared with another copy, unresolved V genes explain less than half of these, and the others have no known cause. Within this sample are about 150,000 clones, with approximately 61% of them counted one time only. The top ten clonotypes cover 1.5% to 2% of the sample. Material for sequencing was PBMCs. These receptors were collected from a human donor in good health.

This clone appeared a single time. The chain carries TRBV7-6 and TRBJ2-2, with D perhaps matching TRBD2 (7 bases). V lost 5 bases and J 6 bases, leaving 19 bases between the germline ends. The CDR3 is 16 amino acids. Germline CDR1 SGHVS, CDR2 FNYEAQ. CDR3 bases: TGTGCCAGCAGCAAATATCCGCGGGGGCGCCCCGGGGAGCTGTTTTTT. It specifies CASSKYPRGRPGELFF.

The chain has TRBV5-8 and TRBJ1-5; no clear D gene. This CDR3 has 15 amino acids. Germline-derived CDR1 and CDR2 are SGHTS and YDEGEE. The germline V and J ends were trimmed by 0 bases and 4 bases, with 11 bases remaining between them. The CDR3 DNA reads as TGTGCCAGCAGCTTGGAAGGGAGCCGGAATCAGCCCCAGCATTTT. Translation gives CASSLEGSRNQPQHF.

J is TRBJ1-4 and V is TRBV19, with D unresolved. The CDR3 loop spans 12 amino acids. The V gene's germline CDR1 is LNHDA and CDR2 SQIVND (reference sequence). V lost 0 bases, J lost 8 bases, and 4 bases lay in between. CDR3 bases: TGTGCCAGTAGTATAGAACAGGAAAAACTGTTTTTT. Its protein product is CASSIEQEKLFF.

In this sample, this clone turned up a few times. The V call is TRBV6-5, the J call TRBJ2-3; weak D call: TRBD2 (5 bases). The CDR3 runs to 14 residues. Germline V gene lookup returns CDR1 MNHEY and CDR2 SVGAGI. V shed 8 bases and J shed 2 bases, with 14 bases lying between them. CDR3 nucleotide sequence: TGTGCCAGCTCCCGAGGGTCGCACACAGATACGCAGTATTTT. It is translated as CASSRGSHTDTQYF.

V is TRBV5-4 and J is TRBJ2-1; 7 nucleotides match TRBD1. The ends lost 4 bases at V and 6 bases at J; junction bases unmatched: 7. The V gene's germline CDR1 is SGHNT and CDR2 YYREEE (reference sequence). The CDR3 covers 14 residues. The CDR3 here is CASSTQGVRNEQFF. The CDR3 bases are TGTGCCAGCAGCACGCAGGGGGTACGCAATGAGCAGTTCTTC.

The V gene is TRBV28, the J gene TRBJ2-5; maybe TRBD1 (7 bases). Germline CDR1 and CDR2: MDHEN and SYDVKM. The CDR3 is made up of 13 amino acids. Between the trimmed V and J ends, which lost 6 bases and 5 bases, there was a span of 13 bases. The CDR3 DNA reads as TGTGCCAGCAGGACAGGGACTGTGGAGACCCAGTACTTC. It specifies CASRTGTVETQYF. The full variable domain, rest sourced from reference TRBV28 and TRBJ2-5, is DVKVTQSSRYLVKRTGEKVFLECVQDMDHENMFWYRQDPGLGLRLIYFSYDVKMKEKGDIPEGYSVSREKKERFSLILESASTNQTSMYLCASRTGTVETQYFGPGTRLLVL.

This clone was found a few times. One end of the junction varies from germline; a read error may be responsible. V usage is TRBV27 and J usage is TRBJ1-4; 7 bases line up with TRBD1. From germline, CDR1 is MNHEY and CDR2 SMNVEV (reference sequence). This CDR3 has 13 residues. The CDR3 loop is CASSPGPQAGGIF. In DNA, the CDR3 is TGTGCCAGCAGTCCCGGTCCACAGGCAGGGGGGATTTTT.

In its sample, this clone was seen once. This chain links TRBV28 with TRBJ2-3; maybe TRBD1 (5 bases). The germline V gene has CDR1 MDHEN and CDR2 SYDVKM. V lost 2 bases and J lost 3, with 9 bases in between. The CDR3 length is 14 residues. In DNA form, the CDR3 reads TGTGCCAGCAGTTTAGGGCAGGGTACAGATACGCAGTATTTT. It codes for CASSLGQGTDTQYF.

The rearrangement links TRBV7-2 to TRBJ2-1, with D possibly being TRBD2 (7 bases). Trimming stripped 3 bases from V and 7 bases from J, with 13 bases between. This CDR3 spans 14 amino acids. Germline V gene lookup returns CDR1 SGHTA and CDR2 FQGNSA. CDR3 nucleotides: TGTGCCAGCAGCTTCGGCAGGGGAGGGAATGAGCAGTTCTTC. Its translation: CASSFGRGGNEQFF.

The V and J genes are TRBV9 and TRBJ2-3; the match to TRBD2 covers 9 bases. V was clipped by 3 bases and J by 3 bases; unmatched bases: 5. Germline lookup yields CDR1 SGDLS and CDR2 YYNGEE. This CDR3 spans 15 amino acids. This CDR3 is CASSGSGRTTDTQYF. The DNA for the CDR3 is TGTGCCAGCAGCGGTAGCGGGAGAACAACAGATACGCAGTATTTT. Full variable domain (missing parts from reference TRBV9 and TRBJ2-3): DSGVTQTPKHLITATGQRVTLRCSPRSGDLSVYWYQQSLDQGLQFLIQYYNGEERAKGNILERFSAQQFPDLHSELNLSSLELGDSALYFCASSGSGRTTDTQYFGPGTRLTVL.

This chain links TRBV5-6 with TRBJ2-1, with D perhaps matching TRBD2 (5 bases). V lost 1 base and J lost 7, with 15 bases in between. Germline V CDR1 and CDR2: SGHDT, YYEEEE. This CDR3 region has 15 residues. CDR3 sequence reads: CASSLIRGPRNEQFF. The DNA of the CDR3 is TGTGCCAGCAGCTTGATTCGGGGTCCGAGAAATGAGCAGTTCTTC.

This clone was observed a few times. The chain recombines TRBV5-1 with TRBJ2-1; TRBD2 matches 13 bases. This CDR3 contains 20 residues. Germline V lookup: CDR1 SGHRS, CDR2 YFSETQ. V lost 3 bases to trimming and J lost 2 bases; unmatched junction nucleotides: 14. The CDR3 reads CASSSEARLGLAGAYNEQFF. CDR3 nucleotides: TGCGCCAGCAGCTCAGAGGCCAGGTTAGGACTAGCGGGAGCCTACAATGAGCAGTTCTTC. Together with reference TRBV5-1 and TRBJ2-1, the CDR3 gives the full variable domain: KAGVTQTPRYLIKTRGQQVTLSCSPISGHRSVSWYQQTPGQGLQFLFEYFSETQRNKGNFPGRFSGRQFSNSRSEMNVSTLELGDSALYLCASSSEARLGLAGAYNEQFFGPGTRLTVL.

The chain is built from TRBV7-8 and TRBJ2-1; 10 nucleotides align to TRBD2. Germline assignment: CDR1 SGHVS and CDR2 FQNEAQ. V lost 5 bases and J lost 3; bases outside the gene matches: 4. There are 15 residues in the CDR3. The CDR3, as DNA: TGTGCCAGCAGCGCCGGACTAGCGGACTACAATGAGCAGTTCTTC. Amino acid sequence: CASSAGLADYNEQFF.

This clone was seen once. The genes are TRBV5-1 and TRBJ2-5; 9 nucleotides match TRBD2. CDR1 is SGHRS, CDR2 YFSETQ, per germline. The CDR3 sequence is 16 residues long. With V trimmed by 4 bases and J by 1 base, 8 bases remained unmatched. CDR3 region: CASSPSGRPRQETQYF. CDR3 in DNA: TGCGCCAGCAGCCCGAGCGGGAGGCCCCGCCAAGAGACCCAGTACTTC.

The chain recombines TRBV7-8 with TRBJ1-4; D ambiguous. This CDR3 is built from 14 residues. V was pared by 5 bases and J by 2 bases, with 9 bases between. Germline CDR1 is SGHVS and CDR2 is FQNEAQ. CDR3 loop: CASSLRVTNEKLFF. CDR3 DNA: TGTGCCAGCAGCCTCCGGGTCACTAATGAAAAACTGTTTTTT.

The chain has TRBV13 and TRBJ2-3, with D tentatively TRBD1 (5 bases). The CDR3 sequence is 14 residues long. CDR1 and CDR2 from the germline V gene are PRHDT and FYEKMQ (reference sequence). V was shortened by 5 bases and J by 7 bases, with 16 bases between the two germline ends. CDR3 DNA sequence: TGTGCCAGCAGCCAACCAACCAAGGGGTATACGCAGTATTTT. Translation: CASSQPTKGYTQYF.

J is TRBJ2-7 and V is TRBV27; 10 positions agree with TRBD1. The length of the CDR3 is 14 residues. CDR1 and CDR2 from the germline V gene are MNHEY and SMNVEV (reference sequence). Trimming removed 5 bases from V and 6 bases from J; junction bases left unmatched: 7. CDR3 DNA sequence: TGTGCCAGCAGTCTCCGGGACAGGGGCACCGAGCAGTACTTC. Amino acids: CASSLRDRGTEQYF.

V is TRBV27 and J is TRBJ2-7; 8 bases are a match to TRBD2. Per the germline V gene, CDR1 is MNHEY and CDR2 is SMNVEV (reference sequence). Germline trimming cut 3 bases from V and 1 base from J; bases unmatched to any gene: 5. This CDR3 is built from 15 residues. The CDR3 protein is CASSLTSAKSYEQYF. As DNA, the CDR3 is TGTGCCAGCAGTTTGACTAGCGCTAAGTCCTACGAGCAGTACTTC.

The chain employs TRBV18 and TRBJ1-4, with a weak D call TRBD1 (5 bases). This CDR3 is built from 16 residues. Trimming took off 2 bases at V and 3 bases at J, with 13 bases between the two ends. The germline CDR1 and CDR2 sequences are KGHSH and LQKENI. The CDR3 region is CASSPTSRGANEKLFF. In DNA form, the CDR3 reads TGTGCCAGCTCACCAACATCACGGGGGGCTAATGAAAAACTGTTTTTT.

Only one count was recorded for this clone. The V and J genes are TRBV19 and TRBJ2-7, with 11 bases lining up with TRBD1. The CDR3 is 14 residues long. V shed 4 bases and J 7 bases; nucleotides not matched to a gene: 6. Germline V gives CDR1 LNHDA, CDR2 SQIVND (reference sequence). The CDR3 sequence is CASSTGQGADEQYF. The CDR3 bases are TGTGCCAGTAGTACCGGACAGGGGGCTGATGAGCAGTACTTC.

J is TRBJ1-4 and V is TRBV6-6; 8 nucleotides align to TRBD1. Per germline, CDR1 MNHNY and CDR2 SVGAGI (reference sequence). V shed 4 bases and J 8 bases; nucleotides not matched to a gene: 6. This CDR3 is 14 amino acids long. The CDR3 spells CASSSPTGVEKLFF. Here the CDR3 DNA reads TGTGCCAGCAGTTCCCCGACAGGGGTCGAAAAACTGTTTTTT.

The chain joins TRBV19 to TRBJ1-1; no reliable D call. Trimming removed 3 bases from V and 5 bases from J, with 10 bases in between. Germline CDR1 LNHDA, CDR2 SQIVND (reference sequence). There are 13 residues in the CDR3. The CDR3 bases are TGTGCCAGTAGTATCCCCGGTTGGACTGAAGCTTTCTTT. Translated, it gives CASSIPGWTEAFF.

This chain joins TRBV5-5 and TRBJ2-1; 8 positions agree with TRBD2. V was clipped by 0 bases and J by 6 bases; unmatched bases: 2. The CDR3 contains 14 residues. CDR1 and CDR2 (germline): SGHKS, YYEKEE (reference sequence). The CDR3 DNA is TGTGCCAGCAGCTTGGCAGGGACTAGCAATGAGCAGTTCTTC. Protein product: CASSLAGTSNEQFF.

This CDR3 is CASSKHGQGKEETQYF. CDR3 DNA: TGTGCCAGCAGCAAACACGGACAGGGGAAGGAAGAGACCCAGTACTTC. J is TRBJ2-5 and V is TRBV21-1; the table assigns TRBD1, which was not confirmed against the DNA. TRBV21-1 is a recognized pseudogene. There are 16 residues in the CDR3.

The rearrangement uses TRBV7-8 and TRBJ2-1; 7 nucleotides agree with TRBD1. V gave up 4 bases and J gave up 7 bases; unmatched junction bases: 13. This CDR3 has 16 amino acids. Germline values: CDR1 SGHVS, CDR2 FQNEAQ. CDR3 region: CASSYSTGSWANEQFF. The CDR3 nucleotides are TGTGCCAGCAGCTATTCGACAGGGTCATGGGCTAATGAGCAGTTCTTC.